This T cell receptor beta chain was sequenced during a study of blood T cell repertoires in COVID-19. Looking at the study overall: The United States, Italy and Spain supplied acute and convalescent COVID-19 samples. PBMCs, B-cell-depleted T cells, or T cells provided the cDNA or gDNA that made up the material.

This clone was found a few times. The trim removed 0 bases at V and 7 bases at J, leaving 4 bases unmatched. The CDR3 has 14 residues. Germline CDR1 and CDR2: ENHRY and SYGVKD. TCRdb's table, derived via immunoSEQ multiplex PCR, lists solely in-frame clones and lacks some. The data show 350,000 or so clones, almost 90% seen once. A PCR-confirmed or clinician-diagnosed COVID-19 case had contacted exposed participants within 2 weeks of entry. This clonotype originated in a woman in her 30s who had been exposed to COVID-19. The chain combines TRBV10-3 with TRBJ1-1, with 8 positions matching TRBD1. Sequencing was performed on PBMCs or T cells enriched from blood (not recorded which). The CDR3, as DNA: TGTGCCATCAGTGAGTCTCAGGGGGCCGGTGAAGCTTTCTTT. It encodes CAISESQGAGEAFF.